This TCR beta chain was profiled in a study of blood T cells in healthy people across ages. CDR3 size: 13 residues. V was cut by 7 bases and J by 6 bases, with 15 bases left in between. Sample-barcoded 5' priming and a J-beta primer mix drove a second PCR of about 6 to 12 cycles. Each of the cDNA molecules was tagged by a template-switch adaptor with 12 random nucleotides. TCRdb fed the 5' RACE reads into MiXCR, producing one record per CDR3 protein. Here the sample spans approximately 760,000 distinct CDR3 sequences, roughly 25% being singletons. Study conclusions and caveats: Across the age range, TCR beta diversity per million T cells fell in a roughly linear way. Since the PBMCs were unsorted, naive and antigen-experienced cells could not be conclusively compared.

This clonotype was counted once. Its specificity is not known. These data are also associated with another study on T cells of mothers and their children.

Sequences were obtained from blood. The source of this sequence is a boy younger than 18 in good health. The rearrangement links TRBV12-3 or TRBV12-4 to TRBJ1-1; a weak D match, TRBD1 (5 bases). The CDR3 coding sequence is TGTGCCAGCACTTTCAACGGGGGTCCTGAAGCTTTCTTT. Protein: CASTFNGGPEAFF.